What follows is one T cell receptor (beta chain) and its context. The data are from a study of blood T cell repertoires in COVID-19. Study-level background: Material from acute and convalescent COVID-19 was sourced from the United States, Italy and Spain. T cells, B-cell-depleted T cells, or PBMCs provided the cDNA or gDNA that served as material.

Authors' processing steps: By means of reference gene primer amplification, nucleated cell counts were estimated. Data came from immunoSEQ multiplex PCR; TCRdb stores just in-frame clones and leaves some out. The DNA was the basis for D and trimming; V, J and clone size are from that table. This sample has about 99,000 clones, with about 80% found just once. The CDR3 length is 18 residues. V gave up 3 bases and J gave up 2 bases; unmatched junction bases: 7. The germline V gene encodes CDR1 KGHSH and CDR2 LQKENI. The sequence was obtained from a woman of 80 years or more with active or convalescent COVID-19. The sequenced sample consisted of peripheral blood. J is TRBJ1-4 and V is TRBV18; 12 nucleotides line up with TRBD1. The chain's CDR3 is CASSPTGQGAFTNEKLFF. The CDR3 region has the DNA TGTGCCAGCTCACCTACGGGACAGGGGGCTTTTACTAATGAAAAACTGTTTTTT.